This T cell receptor beta chain originates from a study of T cell responses to AZD1222 COVID-19 vaccine. Study context: Second doses were pooled across both intervals (about 4 or about 12 weeks).

Study outcomes and limitations: A mostly white British donor set with more females was recruited, and clonal diversity was possibly underestimated. An increase in Spike-specific TCR breadth and depth was observed after two AZD1222 doses.

Germline V lookup: CDR1 LNHDA, CDR2 SQIVND (reference sequence). The V end was cut by 5 bases, the J end by 1 base, with 18 bases between. The CDR3 extends over 17 amino acids. Of note for this clone: Its antigen remains unidentified.

Sequencing was performed with immunoSEQ multiplex PCR; in TCRdb, only in-frame clones are kept and a portion is missing. The data show about 130,000 clones, 84% seen once. This sequence originates from an adult in good health. The source material was peripheral blood, sampled on day 0 of AZD1222 vaccination. The gene calls are TRBV19 and TRBJ1-5; perhaps TRBD1 as D (6 bases). Here the CDR3 reads CASSFGSAGASNQPQHF. The CDR3 nucleotides are TGTGCCAGTAGTTTTGGGAGTGCGGGGGCGAGCAATCAGCCCCAGCATTTT.